The following is a TCR beta chain sequence with its context. Its antigen is unknown. PCR amplification relied on 60 Vbeta primers (plus 13 Jbeta primers). Assay used: immunoSEQ multiplex PCR; TCRdb lists only in-frame clones, some missing. Its clone listing holds nearly 200,000 clones. This specimen belongs to a study of cytomegalovirus exposure and HLA in healthy donors. This CDR3 comprises 17 residues. Germline assignment: CDR1 MNHNS and CDR2 SASEGT. Trimming took off 2 bases at V and 2 bases at J, with 16 bases between the two ends. Overall study findings and caveats: An analysis that came later showed most CMV-associated TCR beta chains appearing HLA-restricted. Reportedly, cytomegalovirus status was diagnosed with high sensitivity and specificity.

This chain connects TRBV6-1 to TRBJ1-5, with D possibly matching TRBD1 (6 bases). The sample comprised PBMCs. This TCR came from a boy younger than 18 in good health and CMV-seronegative. In DNA form, the CDR3 reads TGTGCCAGCAGTGAATGGGGACAACTTATCGGCAATCAGCCCCAGCATTTT. Protein product: CASSEWGQLIGNQPQHF.